One sample yielded the 10 T cell receptor beta chains listed below, sequenced in a study of CD8+CD57+ T cells in acquired aplastic anemia. Profiling that covered TCR beta VDJ and CDR3 relied on genomic DNA as its template. TCRdb redid the calling of the reads with MiXCR, one entry per CDR3 protein. The sample carries about 160,000 distinct CDR3 sequences, around half recorded once. Only patients with CD8+CD57+ cell expansion on flow cytometry were chosen for sequencing. The sequencing input was sorted CD4+, CD8+, or CD8+CD57+ T cells (not recorded which) from PBMCs. These receptors originate from a human donor with aplastic anemia.

This chain uses TRBV28 with TRBJ2-7; no firm D call. The V gene's germline CDR1 is MDHEN and CDR2 SYDVKM. V was trimmed by 8 bases and J by 7 bases, leaving 18 bases between them. The CDR3 contains 13 residues. CDR3 sequence: CASLGIPMGEQYF. In nucleotides, the CDR3 is TGTGCCAGCCTGGGGATACCGATGGGTGAGCAGTACTTC.

The CDR3 DNA sequence: TGTGCCAGCAGCTTGGGTTGGGGGTCCACTGAAGCTTTCTTT. The encoded protein is CASSLGWGSTEAFF. The chain has TRBV5-6 and TRBJ1-1, with D possibly matching TRBD1 (5 bases). V lost 0 bases to trimming and J lost 4 bases, with 10 bases between them. CDR1 is SGHDT and CDR2 is YYEEEE in the germline V gene. The CDR3 is 14 amino acids.

The chain is built from TRBV7-6 and TRBJ1-5; D perhaps matches TRBD1 (6 bases). The germline CDR1 and CDR2 sequences are SGHVS and FNYEAQ. The V gene lost 5 bases and the J gene lost 7 bases, with 12 bases spanning the gap. The CDR3 sequence is 13 residues long. In DNA, the CDR3 is TGTGCCAGCAGCGAAGGAAGGGGGCAGCCCCAGCATTTT. Encoded protein: CASSEGRGQPQHF. Full variable domain (missing parts from reference TRBV7-6 and TRBJ1-5): GAGVSQSPRYKVTKRGQDVALRCDPISGHVSLYWYRQALGQGPEFLTYFNYEAQQDKSGLPNDRFSAERPEGSISTLTIQRTEQRDSAMYRCASSEGRGQPQHFGDGTRLSIL.

This chain uses TRBV2 with TRBJ1-4; 7 bases align to TRBD1. This CDR3 has 15 amino acids. Losses at the gene ends were 5 bases for V and 4 bases for J; bases not matched to a gene: 7. The germline V gene has CDR1 SNHLY and CDR2 FYNNEI. The CDR3 sequence is CASSTTGRLNEKLFF. The CDR3 bases are TGTGCCAGCAGTACGACAGGGCGGCTTAATGAAAAACTGTTTTTT.

The count of this clonotype is one. This chain joins TRBV27 and TRBJ1-6; 7 bases fit TRBD1. Germline V gene lookup returns CDR1 MNHEY and CDR2 SMNVEV (reference sequence). This CDR3 contains 15 residues. The ends lost 4 bases at V and 7 bases at J; junction bases unmatched: 7. CDR3 residues: CASSSVTGSNSPLHF. CDR3 DNA: TGTGCCAGCAGTTCCGTGACAGGGTCGAATTCACCCCTCCACTTT.

Comment on this clonotype: A much larger clone lies one base from this, so it may be a read error. The gene calls are TRBV3-1 and TRBJ2-7, with TRBD2 identical over 11 bases. The germline V gene encodes CDR1 LGHDT and CDR2 YNNKEL (reference sequence). This CDR3 comprises 16 residues. V lost 1 base to trimming and J lost 5 bases; unmatched junction nucleotides: 7. The CDR3 loop reads CASSQGPGTSGHEQYF. The DNA for the CDR3 is TGTGCCAGCAGCCAAGGGCCCGGGACTAGCGGCCACGAGCAGTACTTC.

This clonotype was picked up many times. The rearrangement links TRBV7-9 to TRBJ2-7; 10 bases are shared with TRBD2. With V trimmed by 6 bases and J by 6 bases, 17 bases remained unmatched. Per germline, CDR1 SEHNR and CDR2 FQNEAQ (reference sequence). This CDR3 comprises 17 residues. CDR3 bases: TGTGCCAGCAGTAAAGGTGGTAGCGGGAGGAGGTGGGGCGAGCAGTACTTC. It specifies CASSKGGSGRRWGEQYF.

With regard to this clonotype: An end of the junction differs from the germline gene, which may be a read error. The chain couples TRBV24-1 to TRBJ2-3; no clear D gene. Germline V gives CDR1 KGHDR, CDR2 SFDVKD. The CDR3 sequence is 13 residues long. CDR3 sequence reads: CASSLTSPDTQYF. The CDR3, as DNA: TGTGCCAGCAGTTTGACCTCCCCGGATACGCAGTATTTT.

This chain links TRBV6-6 with TRBJ1-1; possible D gene TRBD1, 5 bases. The CDR3 totals 16 residues. The germline CDR1 and CDR2 sequences are MNHNY and SVGAGI (reference sequence). V dropped 2 bases and J dropped 0 bases, with 13 bases sitting between them. CDR3 nucleotides: TGTGCCAGCAGTTACCCTGGGGGGGTAATGAACACTGAAGCTTTCTTT. Protein sequence: CASSYPGGVMNTEAFF.

In the case of this clonotype: A clone one base away is much larger, so this may be a read error. The rearrangement links TRBV5-1 to TRBJ1-2; possible D gene TRBD1, 5 bases. Germline V gene lookup returns CDR1 SGHRS and CDR2 YFSETQ. The CDR3 loop spans 14 amino acids. CDR3: CVSSLEGLADGYTF. In DNA, the CDR3 is TGCGTCAGCAGCTTGGAGGGGCTAGCGGACGGCTACACCTTC. Full variable domain (missing parts from reference TRBV5-1 and TRBJ1-2): KAGVTQTPRYLIKTRGQQVTLSCSPISGHRSVSWYQQTPGQGLQFLFEYFSETQRNKGNFPGRFSGRQFSNSRSEMNVSTLELGDSALYLCVSSLEGLADGYTFGSGTRLTVV.